The 14 T cell receptor beta chains below all came from one sample that was sequenced in a study of blood T cell repertoires in COVID-19. Libraries were prepared by immunoSEQ multiplex PCR; TCRdb keeps only in-frame clonotypes and omits some of them. The sample yields 200,000 or so clones, roughly nine tenths seen once. The sample taken for sequencing was peripheral blood. The receptors originated from a man in his 70s with active or convalescent COVID-19.

The V gene is TRBV6-1, the J gene TRBJ2-1; 7 nucleotides line up with TRBD1. Germline lookup yields CDR1 MNHNS and CDR2 SASEGT. The CDR3 is 16 amino acids. V lost 6 bases and J lost 0; bases outside the gene matches: 8. CDR3 bases: TGTGCCAGCAGGGAAAGGGGGCGAAGCTCCTACAATGAGCAGTTCTTC. Translated, it gives CASRERGRSSYNEQFF.

The chain joins TRBV29-1 to TRBJ1-3; D is unresolved. V was trimmed by 0 bases and J by 3 bases, leaving 12 bases between them. Germline lookup yields CDR1 SQVTM and CDR2 ANQGSEA. CDR3 length: 15 residues. The CDR3: CSVEDTERGGNTIYF. In DNA, the CDR3 is TGCAGCGTTGAAGATACCGAACGAGGTGGAAACACCATATATTTT.

The J gene is TRBJ2-1, the V gene TRBV10-3, with a tentative D call TRBD2 (6 bases). The CDR3 consists of 14 residues. The ends were cut back, 3 bases at V and 5 bases at J, with 11 bases in the middle. Germline V gene lookup returns CDR1 ENHRY and CDR2 SYGVKD. The CDR3 region has the DNA TGTGCCATCAGTGACCGGGGGTCCCACAATGAGCAGTTCTTC. Translated: CAISDRGSHNEQFF.

The V call is TRBV27, the J call TRBJ2-4; possible D gene TRBD2, 5 bases. Per germline, CDR1 MNHEY and CDR2 SMNVEV (reference sequence). The CDR3 is 16 residues long. Deletions cut 2 bases from V and 0 bases from J, with 11 bases between. This CDR3 reads CASSLRGDLAKNIQYF. The CDR3 region has the DNA TGTGCCAGCAGTTTACGGGGAGACCTAGCCAAAAACATTCAGTACTTC.

The sample holds one count of this clone. The chain has TRBV4-1 and TRBJ2-1, with 9 positions matching TRBD1. V shed 5 bases and J 6 bases; nucleotides not matched to a gene: 8. Per the germline V gene, CDR1 is MGHRA and CDR2 is YSYEKL. This CDR3 has 15 amino acids. The CDR3 protein is CASSKGDRVSNEQFF. CDR3 DNA sequence: TGCGCCAGCAGCAAGGGGGACAGGGTAAGCAATGAGCAGTTCTTC.

V and J are TRBV19 and TRBJ1-2; 8 bases agree with TRBD1. Germline V CDR1 and CDR2: LNHDA, SQIVND (reference sequence). The CDR3 consists of 14 residues. Germline trimming cut 4 bases from V and 5 bases from J; bases unmatched to any gene: 6. The CDR3 DNA is TGTGCCAGTAGTAAGGACAGGGCACGGTATGGCTACACCTTC. It is translated as CASSKDRARYGYTF.

The V call is TRBV9, the J call TRBJ1-5; 10 bases map to TRBD1. CDR3 length: 14 amino acids. CDR1 is SGDLS, CDR2 YYNGEE, per germline. V trimming: 5 bases; J trimming: 6 bases; junction bases outside the gene matches: 5. The DNA for the CDR3 is TGTGCCAGCAGTCGCGGGACAGGGGTTCAGCCCCAGCATTTT. Translated, it gives CASSRGTGVQPQHF.

The chain uses TRBV3-1 (or the pseudogene TRBV3-2) and TRBJ2-1; D may be TRBD2 (6 bases). CDR1 LGHDT and CDR2 YNNKEL come from the germline V gene (reference sequence). V lost 0 bases to trimming and J lost 0 bases, with 21 bases between them. This CDR3 is built from 20 residues. The CDR3 DNA reads TGTGCCAGCAGCCAAGAGAAGGGCAGCGGGCGACGGAGCTCCTACAATGAGCAGTTCTTC. Translating it yields CASSQEKGSGRRSSYNEQFF.

This chain joins TRBV5-5 and TRBJ2-3, with D perhaps TRBD1 (6 bases). Germline V gives CDR1 SGHKS, CDR2 YYEKEE (reference sequence). V was pared by 4 bases and J by 4 bases, with 10 bases between. This CDR3 comprises 13 residues. This chain's CDR3 is CASSPRGADTQYF. The CDR3 region has the DNA TGTGCCAGCAGCCCCAGGGGCGCAGATACGCAGTATTTT.

For the CDR3, the DNA is TGTGCCAGCAGTTACGTAGGGGGCGAGCAGTACTTC. Its translation: CASSYVGGEQYF. This sequence joins TRBV6-5 and TRBJ2-7, with a possible D match to TRBD1 (6 bases). Germline V gene sequence: CDR1 MNHEY, CDR2 SVGAGI. V was pared by 2 bases and J by 6 bases, with 8 bases between. CDR3 size: 12 residues.

CDR3 DNA sequence: TGCGCCAGCAGCTTAATTGGGACAGCCACTGAAGCTTTCTTT. The encoded protein is CASSLIGTATEAFF. This chain joins TRBV5-1 and TRBJ1-1; 7 bases are shared with TRBD1. V lost 2 bases, J lost 4 bases, and 5 bases stayed unmatched. The CDR3 runs 14 residues. Germline V gene data show CDR1 as SGHRS and CDR2 as YFSETQ.

This clone appeared a single time. This chain joins TRBV5-1 and TRBJ1-6; maybe TRBD1 (6 bases). There are 16 residues in the CDR3. Between the trimmed V and J ends, which lost 3 bases and 6 bases, there was a span of 16 bases. Germline CDR1 SGHRS, CDR2 YFSETQ. The CDR3 region has the DNA TGCGCCAGCAGCTCTTCGACAGGCTTCACTAATTCACCCCTCCACTTT. Translated, it gives CASSSSTGFTNSPLHF.

V gene TRBV9 combines with J gene TRBJ2-3; D possibly corresponds to TRBD2 (7 bases). Germline V CDR1 and CDR2: SGDLS, YYNGEE. V was pared by 4 bases and J by 1 base, with 13 bases between. This CDR3 is built from 15 residues. CDR3 DNA sequence: TGTGCCAGCAGCCCCTGGGGGGGCGGCACAGATACGCAGTATTTT. Translation: CASSPWGGGTDTQYF.

This rearrangement joins TRBV10-2 to TRBJ2-3; weak D call: TRBD2 (6 bases). CDR1 is WSHSY, CDR2 SAAADI, per germline. CDR3 size: 15 residues. The V end lost 5 bases, the J end lost 2 bases, and 14 bases lay between the germline ends. The CDR3 spells CASSFSGGFTDTQYF. Here the CDR3 DNA reads TGCGCCAGCAGTTTTAGCGGAGGCTTCACAGATACGCAGTATTTT.